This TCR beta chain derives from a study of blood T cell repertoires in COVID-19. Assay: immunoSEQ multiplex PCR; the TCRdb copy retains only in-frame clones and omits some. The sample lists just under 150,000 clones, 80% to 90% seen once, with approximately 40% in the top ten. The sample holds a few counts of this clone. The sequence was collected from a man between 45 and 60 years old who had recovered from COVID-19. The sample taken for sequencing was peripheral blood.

CDR3 in DNA: TGTGCCAGCAGCCAAGGCCGGACACTTTACAATGAGCAGTTCTTC. The encoded protein is CASSQGRTLYNEQFF. This chain links TRBV3-1 (or the pseudogene TRBV3-2) with TRBJ2-1, with a weak D call TRBD1 (5 bases). V was shortened by 1 base and J by 4 bases, with 11 bases between the two germline ends. Germline loops: CDR1 LGHDT, CDR2 YNNKEL (reference sequence). The CDR3 covers 15 residues.